Each of the 22 T cell receptor beta chains below was sequenced from the same sample in a study of T cells after yellow fever vaccination. TCRdb re-called the 5' RACE reads through MiXCR, storing one row per CDR3 protein. The profile shows around 600,000 distinct CDR3 sequences, around an eighth of them singletons. The sequences come from PBMCs, collected on the day of the yellow fever booster vaccination. Receptors were obtained from a man under 40 who received the YFV17D yellow fever vaccine.

The V call is TRBV19, the J call TRBJ2-3, with D possibly called TRBD1 or TRBD2 (5 bases each). Trimming left V 7 bases short and J 4 bases short, with 15 bases between. Germline V gene data show CDR1 as LNHDA and CDR2 as SQIVND (reference sequence). The CDR3 has 14 residues. The chain's CDR3 is CASNTRDLPDTQYF. As DNA, the CDR3 is TGTGCCAGTAATACGAGGGACCTCCCAGATACGCAGTATTTT.

This clonotype was observed many times. CDR3 nucleotides: TGCGCCAGCACGACCGGGACTAGCGGCTACGAGCAGTACTTC. As protein: CASTTGTSGYEQYF. The chain employs TRBV5-1 and TRBJ2-7, with 11 bases aligning to TRBD2. V gave up 6 bases and J gave up 3 bases; unmatched junction bases: 5. Germline CDR1 and CDR2: SGHRS and YFSETQ. This CDR3 comprises 14 residues.

CDR3 DNA sequence: TGCGCCAGCAGCCTCCTGGACAAGAACACTGAAGCTTTCTTT. It is translated as CASSLLDKNTEAFF. The V gene is TRBV5-1, the J gene TRBJ1-1, with a possible D match to TRBD1 (5 bases). V lost 4 bases and J 1 base, leaving 11 bases between the germline ends. The CDR3 has 14 amino acids. Germline V CDR1 and CDR2: SGHRS, YFSETQ.

This clonotype was seen only a few times. The CDR3 DNA follows: TGTGCCACCAGTGATCCGGGACGGTACCAAGAGACCCAGTACTTC. The encoded protein is CATSDPGRYQETQYF. J is TRBJ2-5 and V is TRBV24-1, with D possibly being TRBD1 or TRBD2 (5 bases each). The ends were cut back, 3 bases at V and 0 bases at J, with 10 bases in the middle. Germline values: CDR1 KGHDR, CDR2 SFDVKD. This CDR3 has 15 amino acids.

This clonotype was detected a few times. The V call is TRBV10-3, the J call TRBJ2-7; TRBD1 matches 7 bases. Germline lookup yields CDR1 ENHRY and CDR2 SYGVKD. There are 14 residues in the CDR3. V dropped 2 bases and J dropped 2; count of bases not matched to a gene: 3. This chain's CDR3 is CAISEGDSPYEQYF. CDR3 DNA sequence: TGTGCCATCAGTGAGGGGGACAGCCCCTACGAGCAGTACTTC.

The table lists this clonotype with a few counts. V and J are TRBV29-1 and TRBJ2-5, with 7 bases lining up with TRBD2. There are 12 residues in the CDR3. CDR1 and CDR2 (germline): SQVTM, ANQGSEA. Losses at the gene ends were 4 bases for V and 5 bases for J; bases not matched to a gene: 4. The CDR3 region is CSVGLGGETQYF. DNA for the CDR3: TGCAGCGTTGGTCTCGGGGGGGAGACCCAGTACTTC.

The chain carries TRBV7-2 and TRBJ2-7; either TRBD1 or TRBD2 may fit D (5 bases each). The CDR3 contains 14 residues. Germline-derived CDR1 and CDR2 are SGHTA and FQGNSA. The V end was cut by 6 bases, the J end by 4 bases, with 16 bases between. CDR3 sequence: CASRHSGGVYEQYF. In nucleotides, the CDR3 is TGTGCCAGCAGGCACTCTGGGGGAGTTTACGAGCAGTACTTC.

CDR3 bases: TGTGCCAGCAGCGCCCTGGTGCTAGCGGGAGTAACAGATACGCAGTATTTT. Protein sequence: CASSALVLAGVTDTQYF. This chain uses TRBV27 with TRBJ2-3; 10 nucleotides line up with TRBD2. The CDR3 is 17 residues long. The ends lost 6 bases at V and 3 bases at J; junction bases unmatched: 12. Germline CDR1 is MNHEY and CDR2 is SMNVEV (reference sequence).

This clonotype appeared a few times. The CDR3 DNA reads TGTGCCAGCAGTCTAAAAGCGGGGGTAGCTGAAGCTTTCTTT. This sequence encodes CASSLKAGVAEAFF. The rearrangement links TRBV25-1 to TRBJ1-1; possibly TRBD1 for D (5 bases). Germline loops: CDR1 MGHDK, CDR2 SYGVNS. The V and J ends lost 5 bases and 6 bases respectively, with 16 bases between them. The CDR3 has 14 residues. Together with reference TRBV25-1 and TRBJ1-1, the CDR3 gives the full variable domain: EADIYQTPRYLVIGTGKKITLECSQTMGHDKMYWYQQDPGMELHLIHYSYGVNSTEKGDLSSESTVSRIRTEHFPLTLESARPSHTSQYLCASSLKAGVAEAFFGQGTRLTVV.

The chain combines TRBV6-5 with TRBJ2-1; 7 nucleotides agree with TRBD1. The V and J ends lost 3 bases and 6 bases, in that order; junction bases with no gene match: 5. The CDR3 is 14 amino acids. Germline V gene lookup returns CDR1 MNHEY and CDR2 SVGAGI. CDR3 bases: TGTGCCAGCAGTTATAGGGGGCCGAGCAATGAGCAGTTCTTC. Protein: CASSYRGPSNEQFF.

The V and J genes are TRBV7-2 and TRBJ1-3, with D maybe TRBD1 (5 bases). V was clipped by 3 bases and J by 1 base, with 13 bases between them. CDR3 length: 16 residues. CDR1 is SGHTA, CDR2 FQGNSA, per germline. This chain's CDR3 is CASSFVGQESGNTIYF. In DNA, the CDR3 is TGTGCCAGCAGCTTCGTGGGGCAGGAGTCTGGAAACACCATATATTTT.

In its sample, this clonotype was seen a few times. V gene TRBV7-8 combines with J gene TRBJ2-5, with 9 nucleotides matching TRBD2. The V and J ends lost 5 bases and 5 bases, in that order; junction bases with no gene match: 21. This CDR3 comprises 19 residues. Germline V lookup: CDR1 SGHVS, CDR2 FQNEAQ. The CDR3 nucleotides are TGTGCCAGCAGCCCCCGACCCGTTGCGGGAGGGCTTTGGTTGGAGACCCAGTACTTC. Its protein product is CASSPRPVAGGLWLETQYF.

This clonotype was counted ten times or more. The chain combines TRBV5-1 with TRBJ1-5; D is possibly TRBD1 (6 bases). The CDR3 has 15 residues. Looked up from germline, CDR1 is SGHRS and CDR2 is YFSETQ. The ends were cut back, 5 bases at V and 4 bases at J, with 16 bases in the middle. The CDR3 is CASSGGGGPNQPQHF. Written as DNA, the CDR3 is TGCGCCAGCAGTGGGGGAGGGGGGCCGAATCAGCCCCAGCATTTT.

The rearrangement uses TRBV29-1 and TRBJ2-1; TRBD2 agrees at 9 bases. V was pared by 5 bases and J by 5 bases, with 10 bases of the junction left unmatched. Germline assignment: CDR1 SQVTM and CDR2 ANQGSEA. CDR3 length: 15 residues. CDR3: CSVLRGTSLNNEQFF. As DNA, the CDR3 is TGCAGCGTTCTCCGTGGGACTAGCCTAAACAATGAGCAGTTCTTC.

The J gene is TRBJ2-7, the V gene TRBV7-8; TRBD2 agrees at 10 bases. Trimming took 1 base from V and 3 from J; bases not matched to a gene: 18. CDR3 length equals 20 residues. Germline V gene data show CDR1 as SGHVS and CDR2 as FQNEAQ. Here the CDR3 reads CASSLGAGTSVRRWDYEQYF. The CDR3 nucleotides read TGTGCCAGCAGCTTAGGGGCCGGGACTAGCGTTCGGAGGTGGGACTACGAGCAGTACTTC.

This sequence joins TRBV5-1 and TRBJ2-3; possibly TRBD1 for D (5 bases). The CDR3 totals 12 residues. The ends were cut back, 5 bases at V and 6 bases at J, with 10 bases in the middle. CDR1 and CDR2 from the germline V gene are SGHRS and YFSETQ. DNA of the CDR3: TGCGCCAGCAGTAACCCAGGGGATACGCAGTATTTT. Translating it yields CASSNPGDTQYF. Combining the CDR3 with reference TRBV5-1 and TRBJ2-3 gives the whole variable domain KAGVTQTPRYLIKTRGQQVTLSCSPISGHRSVSWYQQTPGQGLQFLFEYFSETQRNKGNFPGRFSGRQFSNSRSEMNVSTLELGDSALYLCASSNPGDTQYFGPGTRLTVL.

This clonotype was detected only a few times. V gene TRBV29-1 combines with J gene TRBJ2-5; no clear D gene. V was pared by 5 bases and J by 1 base, with 11 bases between. This CDR3 has 13 residues. CDR1 SQVTM and CDR2 ANQGSEA come from the germline V gene. CDR3 sequence reads: CSVFWVIQETQYF. Written as DNA, the CDR3 is TGCAGCGTTTTTTGGGTGATCCAAGAGACCCAGTACTTC.

This CDR3 is CASSLALWGANEKLFF. CDR3 DNA: TGTGCCAGCAGTTTAGCGCTCTGGGGAGCTAATGAAAAACTGTTTTTT. The chain joins TRBV12-3 or TRBV12-4 to TRBJ1-4; D not resolved. Between the trimmed V and J ends, which lost 0 bases and 3 bases, there was a span of 11 bases. This CDR3 comprises 16 residues.

The gene calls are TRBV19 and TRBJ2-1, with 9 bases identical to TRBD2. The germline V gene has CDR1 LNHDA and CDR2 SQIVND (reference sequence). There are 14 residues in the CDR3. V gave up 7 bases and J gave up 4 bases; unmatched junction bases: 5. CDR3 residues: CASTLAGIYNEQFF. The CDR3 nucleotides read TGTGCCAGTACCCTAGCGGGGATATACAATGAGCAGTTCTTC.

The chain links TRBV20-1 to TRBJ1-6, with D unresolved. Trimming took 4 bases from V and 10 from J, leaving 11 bases between them. This CDR3 has 12 amino acids. Per germline, CDR1 DFQATT and CDR2 SNEGSKA (reference sequence). CDR3 sequence (DNA): TGCAGTGCTAAGAGGGTGGACTCACCCCTCCACTTT. Translated: CSAKRVDSPLHF.

This chain uses TRBV29-1 with TRBJ2-5, with 8 bases aligning to TRBD2. The CDR3 has 14 residues. The germline gives CDR1 SQVTM, CDR2 ANQGSEA. Trimming removed 7 bases from V and 0 bases from J; junction bases left unmatched: 7. The CDR3 DNA reads as TGCAGCGCAAAGACTAGCGTGAACCAAGAGACCCAGTACTTC. Protein: CSAKTSVNQETQYF.

The chain recombines TRBV9 with TRBJ2-1; the D is unclear. The CDR3 is 15 amino acids. The V gene's germline CDR1 is SGDLS and CDR2 YYNGEE. Trimming stripped 1 base from V and 0 bases from J, with 8 bases between. CDR3 loop: CASSVYARSYNEQFF. In nucleotides, the CDR3 is TGTGCCAGCAGCGTATATGCCCGCTCCTACAATGAGCAGTTCTTC.